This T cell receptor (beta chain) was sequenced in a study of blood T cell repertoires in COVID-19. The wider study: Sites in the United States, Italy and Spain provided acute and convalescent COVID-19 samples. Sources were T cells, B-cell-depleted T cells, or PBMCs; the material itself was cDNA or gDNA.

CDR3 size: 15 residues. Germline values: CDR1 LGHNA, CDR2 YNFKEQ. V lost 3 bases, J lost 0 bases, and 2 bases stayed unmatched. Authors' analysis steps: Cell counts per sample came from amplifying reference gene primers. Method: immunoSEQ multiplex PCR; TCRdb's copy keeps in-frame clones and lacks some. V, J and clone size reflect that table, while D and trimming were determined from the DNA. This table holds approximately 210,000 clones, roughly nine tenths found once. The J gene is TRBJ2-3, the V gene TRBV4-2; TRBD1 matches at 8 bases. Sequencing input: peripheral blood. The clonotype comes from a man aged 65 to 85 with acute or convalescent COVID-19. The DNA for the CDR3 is TGTGCCAGCAGCCAGAGGACAGGGAGCACAGATACGCAGTATTTT. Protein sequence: CASSQRTGSTDTQYF.